This T cell receptor beta chain was captured in a study of cytomegalovirus exposure and HLA in healthy donors. V lost 3 bases and J lost 1; bases outside the gene matches: 4. This CDR3 region has 17 residues. The germline V gene encodes CDR1 SGHRS and CDR2 YFSETQ. PCR employed 60 Vbeta and 13 Jbeta primers. Only in-frame clones appear in the TCRdb table, and some are missing; sequencing was by immunoSEQ multiplex PCR. The table lists about 300,000 clones, roughly 89% of them singletons. The gene calls are TRBV5-1 and TRBJ2-3, with TRBD2 matching 14 bases. The specimen sequenced was PBMCs. The clonotype comes from a man aged 40-49 years in good health and CMV-seropositive. CDR3 amino acids: CASSYGTSGRGTDTQYF. The CDR3 DNA follows: TGCGCCAGCAGCTACGGGACTAGCGGGAGAGGCACAGATACGCAGTATTTT. The variable domain in full, with the rest retrieved from reference TRBV5-1 and TRBJ2-3, is KAGVTQTPRYLIKTRGQQVTLSCSPISGHRSVSWYQQTPGQGLQFLFEYFSETQRNKGNFPGRFSGRQFSNSRSEMNVSTLELGDSALYLCASSYGTSGRGTDTQYFGPGTRLTVL.